A selection of T cell receptor beta chains follows, all from one sample in a study of OX40 agonist ivuxolimab in advanced cancers. Profiled with immunoSEQ multiplex PCR; TCRdb holds only in-frame clones, not every one. The data show almost 90,000 clones, approximately 91% seen once. Sequenced material: CD4+ or CD8+ T cells sorted from blood, taken in a trial of the OX40 agonist ivuxolimab. The receptors originated from an adult with an advanced solid tumor such as melanoma, head and neck, liver or kidney cancer. Both conserved end residues are part of each CDR3. Some rows mark clone size as missing; the rest say once, few, many or name a class of expanded clone.

abundance	v_gene	j_gene	CDR3aa
.	TRBV13	TRBJ2-1	CASSPRAGTGSYNEQFF
.	TRBV5-5	TRBJ1-4	CASSMGQGLPNEKLFF
.	TRBV5-1	TRBJ2-7	CASRRLAGGQVHEQYF
.	TRBV6-4	TRBJ1-1	CASSYRGGTEAFF
.	TRBV19	TRBJ1-1	CASFRDQNTEAFF
few	TRBV18	TRBJ1-3	CASSPGQGGGNTIYF
.	TRBV6-1	TRBJ2-5	CASSDSTVQETQYF
.	TRBV7-2	TRBJ1-1	CASSSSGTEAFF
.	TRBV28	TRBJ2-1	CASTAFGEASYNEQFF
.	TRBV28	TRBJ1-3	CASSGGGSGNTIYF
once	TRBV18	TRBJ1-2	CASSQVGTGANYGYTF
.	TRBV14	TRBJ2-2	CASSPQGSGELFF
.	TRBV29-1	TRBJ2-7	CSVDDRGTEQYF
.	TRBV30	TRBJ1-2	CAWSVTAGYTF
.	TRBV30	TRBJ2-3	CAWSLDTLTDTQYF
.	TRBV27	TRBJ2-3	CASSLRGTSGDLTSTDTQYF
.	TRBV7-2	TRBJ2-7	CASSLMGNYEQYF
.	TRBV20-1	TRBJ2-1	CSARLADEQFF
.	TRBV12-5	TRBJ2-5	CASGLGTSGGAGETQYF
.	TRBV6-1	TRBJ1-5	CASSDTGTGYSLWPQHF
few	TRBV7-2	TRBJ2-7	CASGVAGSSYEQYF
.	TRBV11-3	TRBJ2-1	CASSFGGNNEQFF
few	TRBV27	TRBJ2-2	CASSKSTALVGNTGELFF
.	TRBV28	TRBJ2-7	CASGTTGSVTPYEQYF
.	TRBV6-5	TRBJ1-4	CASSSISRSEKLFF
.	TRBV10-3	TRBJ1-5	CAINGQGGQPQHF
once	TRBV6-6	TRBJ1-6	CASSRPGTGGNSPLHF
.	TRBV6-1	TRBJ2-5	CASAVDRGLETQYF
.	TRBV10-3	TRBJ2-5	CAISESNRQETQYF